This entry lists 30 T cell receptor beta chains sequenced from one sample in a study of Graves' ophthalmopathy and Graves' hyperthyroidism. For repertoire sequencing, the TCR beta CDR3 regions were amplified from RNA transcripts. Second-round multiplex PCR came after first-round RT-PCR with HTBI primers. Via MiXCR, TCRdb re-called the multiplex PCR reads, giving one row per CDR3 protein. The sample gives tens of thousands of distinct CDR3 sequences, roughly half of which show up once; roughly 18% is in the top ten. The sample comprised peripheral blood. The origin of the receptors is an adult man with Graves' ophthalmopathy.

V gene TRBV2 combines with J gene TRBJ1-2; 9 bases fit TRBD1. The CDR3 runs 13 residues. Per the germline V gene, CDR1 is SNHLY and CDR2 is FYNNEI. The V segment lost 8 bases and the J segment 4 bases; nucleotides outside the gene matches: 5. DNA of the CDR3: TGTGCCAGCCTGGACAGGGGAGGCTATGGCTACACCTTC. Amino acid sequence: CASLDRGGYGYTF.

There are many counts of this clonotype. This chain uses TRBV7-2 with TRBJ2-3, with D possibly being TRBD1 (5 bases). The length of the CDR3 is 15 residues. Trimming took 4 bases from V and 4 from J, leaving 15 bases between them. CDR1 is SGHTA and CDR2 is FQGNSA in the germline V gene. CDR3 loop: CASSSVTRVSDTQYF. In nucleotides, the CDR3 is TGTGCCAGCAGCTCGGTTACCAGGGTTTCAGATACGCAGTATTTT. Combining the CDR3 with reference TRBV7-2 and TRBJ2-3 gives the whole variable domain GAGVSQSPSNKVTEKGKDVELRCDPISGHTALYWYRQSLGQGLEFLIYFQGNSAPDKSGLPSDRFSAERTGGSVSTLTIQRTQQEDSAVYLCASSSVTRVSDTQYFGPGTRLTVL.

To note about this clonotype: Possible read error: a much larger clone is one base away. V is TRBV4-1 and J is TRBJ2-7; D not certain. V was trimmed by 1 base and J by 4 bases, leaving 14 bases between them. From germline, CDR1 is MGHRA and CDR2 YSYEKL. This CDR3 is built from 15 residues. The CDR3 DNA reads TGCGCCAGCAGCCAAGGATCAAGGGCAACTTACGAGCAGTACTTC. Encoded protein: CASSQGSRATYEQYF.

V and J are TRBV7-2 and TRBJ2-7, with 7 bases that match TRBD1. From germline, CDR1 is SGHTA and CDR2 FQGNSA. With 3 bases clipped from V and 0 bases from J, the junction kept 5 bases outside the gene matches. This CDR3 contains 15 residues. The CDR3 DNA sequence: TGTGCCAGCAGCTTGTCCACAGGGGCCTCCTACGAGCAGTACGTC. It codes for CASSLSTGASYEQYV.

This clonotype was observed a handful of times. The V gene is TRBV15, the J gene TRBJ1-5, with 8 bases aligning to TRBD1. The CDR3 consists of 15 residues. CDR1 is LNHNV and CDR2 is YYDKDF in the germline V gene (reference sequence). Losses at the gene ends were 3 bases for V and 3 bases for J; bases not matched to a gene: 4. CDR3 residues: CATSRDRAPNQPQHF. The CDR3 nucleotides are TGTGCCACCAGCAGGGACAGGGCCCCCAATCAGCCCCAGCATTTT.

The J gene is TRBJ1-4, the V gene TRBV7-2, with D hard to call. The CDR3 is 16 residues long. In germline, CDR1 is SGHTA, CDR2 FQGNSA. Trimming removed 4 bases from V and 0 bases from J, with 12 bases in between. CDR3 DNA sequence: TGTGCCAGCAGCTCACTCCTACGGGCAACTAATGAAAAACTGTTTTTT. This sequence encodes CASSSLLRATNEKLFF.

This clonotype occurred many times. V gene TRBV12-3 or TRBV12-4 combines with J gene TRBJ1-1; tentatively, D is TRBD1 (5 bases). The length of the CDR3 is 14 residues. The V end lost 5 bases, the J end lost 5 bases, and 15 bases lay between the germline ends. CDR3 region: CASSDSGVGTEAFF. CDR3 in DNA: TGTGCCAGCAGTGACTCGGGGGTGGGGACTGAAGCTTTCTTT.

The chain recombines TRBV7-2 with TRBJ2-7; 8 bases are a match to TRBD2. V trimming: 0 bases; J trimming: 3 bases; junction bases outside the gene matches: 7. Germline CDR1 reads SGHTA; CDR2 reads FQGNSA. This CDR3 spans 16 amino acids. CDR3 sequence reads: CASSLAASGRYYEQYF. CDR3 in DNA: TGTGCCAGCAGCTTAGCCGCTAGCGGGCGATACTACGAGCAGTACTTC.

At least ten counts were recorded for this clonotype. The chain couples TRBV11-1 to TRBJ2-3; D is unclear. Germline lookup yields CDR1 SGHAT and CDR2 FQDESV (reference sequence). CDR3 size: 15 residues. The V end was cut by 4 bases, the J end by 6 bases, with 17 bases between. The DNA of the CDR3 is TGTGCCAGCAGCTCTACCGGACGGAGCCAGGATACGCAGTATTTT. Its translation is CASSSTGRSQDTQYF.

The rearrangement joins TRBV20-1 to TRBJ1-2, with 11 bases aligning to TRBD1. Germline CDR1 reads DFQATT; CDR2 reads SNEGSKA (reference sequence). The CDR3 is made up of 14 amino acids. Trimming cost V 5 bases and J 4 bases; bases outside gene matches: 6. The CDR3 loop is CSAAAGTGGYGYTF. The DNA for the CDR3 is TGCAGTGCTGCGGCCGGGACAGGGGGCTATGGCTACACCTTC.

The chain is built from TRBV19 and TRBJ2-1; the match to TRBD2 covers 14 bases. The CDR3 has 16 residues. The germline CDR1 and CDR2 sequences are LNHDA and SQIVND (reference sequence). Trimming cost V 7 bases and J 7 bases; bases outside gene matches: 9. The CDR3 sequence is CASKGSGLAGDNEQFF. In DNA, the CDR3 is TGTGCCAGTAAAGGATCGGGACTAGCGGGAGATAATGAGCAGTTCTTC.

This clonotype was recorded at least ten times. As DNA, the CDR3 is TGTGCCAGCAGCTTAAGAGTGGCGAACACTGAAGCTTTCTTT. As protein: CASSLRVANTEAFF. The chain couples TRBV7-8 to TRBJ1-1; D is unclear. The V gene lost 2 bases and the J gene lost 1 base, with 8 bases spanning the gap. CDR3 length: 14 amino acids. Germline V gene sequence: CDR1 SGHVS, CDR2 FQNEAQ.

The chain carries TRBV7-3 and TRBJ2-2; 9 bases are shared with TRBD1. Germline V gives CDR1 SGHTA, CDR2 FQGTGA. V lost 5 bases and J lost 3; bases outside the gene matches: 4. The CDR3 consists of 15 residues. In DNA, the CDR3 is TGTGCCAGCAGCCCCCGGACAGGGGACACCGGGGAGCTGTTTTTT. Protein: CASSPRTGDTGELFF.

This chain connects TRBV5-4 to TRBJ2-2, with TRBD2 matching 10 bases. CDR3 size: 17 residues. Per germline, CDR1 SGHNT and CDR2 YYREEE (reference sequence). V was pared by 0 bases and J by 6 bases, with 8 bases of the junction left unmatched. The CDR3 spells CASSLGSGGLVAGELFF. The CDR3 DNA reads TGTGCCAGCAGCTTGGGTAGCGGGGGGTTGGTGGCCGGGGAGCTGTTTTTT. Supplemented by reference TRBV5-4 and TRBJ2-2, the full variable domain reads ETGVTQSPTHLIKTRGQQVTLRCSSQSGHNTVSWYQQALGQGPQFIFQYYREEENGRGNFPPRFSGLQFPNYSSELNVNALELDDSALYLCASSLGSGGLVAGELFFGEGSRLTVL.

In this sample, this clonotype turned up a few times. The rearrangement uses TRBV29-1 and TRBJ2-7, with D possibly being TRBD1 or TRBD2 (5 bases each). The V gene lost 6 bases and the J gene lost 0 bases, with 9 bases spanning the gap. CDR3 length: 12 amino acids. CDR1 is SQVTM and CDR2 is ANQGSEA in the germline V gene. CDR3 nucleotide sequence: TGCAGCGTCGGGACGGGCTCCTACGAGCAGTACTTC. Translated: CSVGTGSYEQYF.

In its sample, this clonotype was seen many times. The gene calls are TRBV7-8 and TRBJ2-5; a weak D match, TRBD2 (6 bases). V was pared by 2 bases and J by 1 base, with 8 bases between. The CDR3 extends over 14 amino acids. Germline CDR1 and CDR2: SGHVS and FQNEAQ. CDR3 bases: TGTGCCAGCAGCTTAATGGGACTCCAAGAGACCCAGTACTTC. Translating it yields CASSLMGLQETQYF. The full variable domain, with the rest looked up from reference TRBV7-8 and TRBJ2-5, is GAGVSQSPRYKVAKRGQDVALRCDPISGHVSLFWYQQALGQGPEFLTYFQNEAQLDKSGLPSDRFFAERPEGSVSTLKIQRTQQEDSAVYLCASSLMGLQETQYFGPGTRLLVL.

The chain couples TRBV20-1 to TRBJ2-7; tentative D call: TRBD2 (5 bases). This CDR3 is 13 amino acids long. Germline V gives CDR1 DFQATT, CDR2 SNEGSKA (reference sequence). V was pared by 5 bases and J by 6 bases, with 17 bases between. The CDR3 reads CSARGLFPGEQYF. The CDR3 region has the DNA TGCAGTGCTCGGGGTTTATTCCCTGGCGAGCAGTACTTC.

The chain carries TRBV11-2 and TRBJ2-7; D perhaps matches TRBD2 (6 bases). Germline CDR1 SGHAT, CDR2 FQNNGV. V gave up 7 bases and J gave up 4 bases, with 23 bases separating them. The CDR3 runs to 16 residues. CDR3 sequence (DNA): TGTGCCAGCAACCTCACCGATTCCACCGCGGGGTACGAGCAGTACGTC. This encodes CASNLTDSTAGYEQYV.

The CDR3 bases are TGTGCCGGCAGCTCCGGACGGCCTTCCTTCGAGCAGTACGTA. Translated: CAGSSGRPSFEQYV. This chain connects TRBV5-6 to TRBJ2-7; no clear D gene. The CDR3 spans 14 residues. The germline V gene has CDR1 SGHDT and CDR2 YYEEEE.

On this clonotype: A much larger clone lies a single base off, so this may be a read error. The CDR3 bases are TGTGCCGGCAGCTCCCCCACACAGGGGGGTGTTCATTTT. This gives the protein CAGSSPTQGGVHF. This sequence joins TRBV11-2 and TRBJ1-3, with 8 bases that match TRBD1. Germline V gene sequence: CDR1 SGHAT, CDR2 FQNNGV. The CDR3 contains 13 residues.

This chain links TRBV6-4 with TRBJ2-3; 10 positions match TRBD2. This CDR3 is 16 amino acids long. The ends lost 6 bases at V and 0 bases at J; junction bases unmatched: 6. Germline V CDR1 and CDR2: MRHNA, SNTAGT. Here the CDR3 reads CASRVLAGVSTDTQYF. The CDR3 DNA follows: TGTGCCAGCAGGGTCCTAGCGGGAGTTAGCACAGATACGCAGTATTTT.

The CDR3 sequence is CASSVDIFTYEQYF. CDR3 in DNA: TGTGCCAGCAGCGTAGACATCTTCACCTACGAGCAGTACTTC. V and J are TRBV9 and TRBJ2-7, with unresolved D. This CDR3 contains 14 residues. The germline gives CDR1 SGDLS, CDR2 YYNGEE. The V end lost 0 bases, the J end lost 2 bases, and 9 bases lay between the germline ends.

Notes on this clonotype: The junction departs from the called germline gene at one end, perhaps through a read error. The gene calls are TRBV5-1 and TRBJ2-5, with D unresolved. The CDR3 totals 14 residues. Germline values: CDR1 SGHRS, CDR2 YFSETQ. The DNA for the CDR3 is TGCGCCAGCAGCATCGGACGGACCCAAGGGACCCAGTACTTC. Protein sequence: CASSIGRTQGTQYF.

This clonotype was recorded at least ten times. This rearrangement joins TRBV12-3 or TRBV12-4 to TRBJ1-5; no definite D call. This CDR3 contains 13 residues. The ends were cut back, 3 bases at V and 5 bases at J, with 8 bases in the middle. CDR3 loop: CASSFEVDQPQHF. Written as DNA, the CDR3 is TGTGCCAGCAGTTTTGAGGTAGATCAGCCCCAGCATTTT.

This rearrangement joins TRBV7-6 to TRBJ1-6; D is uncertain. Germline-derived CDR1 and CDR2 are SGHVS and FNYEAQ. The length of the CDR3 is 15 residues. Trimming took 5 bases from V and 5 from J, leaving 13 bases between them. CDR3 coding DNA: TGTGCCAGCAGCCCCTACAGCGCTAATAATTCACCCCTCCACTTT. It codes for CASSPYSANNSPLHF.

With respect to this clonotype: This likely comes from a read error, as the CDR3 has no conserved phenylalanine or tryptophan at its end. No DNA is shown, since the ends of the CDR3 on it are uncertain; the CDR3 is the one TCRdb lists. The CDR3 loop reads CSANDIAG. The chain has TRBV20-1 and TRBJ1-2. The CDR3 totals 8 residues, both ends included. Per germline, CDR1 DFQATT and CDR2 SNEGSKA (reference sequence).

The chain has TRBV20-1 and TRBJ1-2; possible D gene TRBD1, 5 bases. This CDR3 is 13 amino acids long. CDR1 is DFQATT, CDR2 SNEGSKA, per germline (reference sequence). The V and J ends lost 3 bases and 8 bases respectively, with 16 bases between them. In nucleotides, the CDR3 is TGCAGTGCTAGGGACAAGACCGCCTCGGGCTACACCTTC. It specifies CSARDKTASGYTF.

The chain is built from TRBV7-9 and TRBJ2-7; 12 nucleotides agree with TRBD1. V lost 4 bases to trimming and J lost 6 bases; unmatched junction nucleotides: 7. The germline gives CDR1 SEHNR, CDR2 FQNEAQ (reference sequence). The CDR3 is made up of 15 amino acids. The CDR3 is CASSYRDRGQVEQYF. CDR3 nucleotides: TGTGCCAGCAGCTATCGGGACAGGGGGCAGGTCGAGCAGTACTTC. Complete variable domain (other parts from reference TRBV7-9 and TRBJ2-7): DTGVSQNPRHKITKRGQNVTFRCDPISEHNRLYWYRQTLGQGPEFLTYFQNEAQLEKSRLLSDRFSAERPKGSFSTLEIQRTEQGDSAMYLCASSYRDRGQVEQYFGPGTRLTVT.

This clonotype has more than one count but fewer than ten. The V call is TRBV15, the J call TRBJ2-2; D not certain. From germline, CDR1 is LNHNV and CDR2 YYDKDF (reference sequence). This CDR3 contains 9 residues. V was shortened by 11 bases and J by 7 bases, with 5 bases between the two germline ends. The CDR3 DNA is TGTGCCCCCGGCGGGGAGCTGTTTTTT. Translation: CAPGGELFF.

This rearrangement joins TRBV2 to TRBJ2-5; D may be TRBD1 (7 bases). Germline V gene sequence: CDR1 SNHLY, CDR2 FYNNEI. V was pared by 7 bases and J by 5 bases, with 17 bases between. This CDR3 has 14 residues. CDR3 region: CASIRGVNSETQYF. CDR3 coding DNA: TGTGCCAGCATCAGGGGGGTAAACTCTGAGACCCAGTACTTC.